This T cell receptor (beta chain) was retrieved from a study of blood T cell repertoires in COVID-19. Overall study context: Samples of COVID-19 (acute and convalescent) were obtained from the United States, Italy and Spain.

Using immunoSEQ multiplex PCR, the repertoire was profiled, and TCRdb retains in-frame clones only, with some absent. The sample holds roughly 200,000 clones, about four fifths seen once. This CDR3 spans 13 amino acids. The germline V and J ends were trimmed by 5 bases and 6 bases, with 16 bases remaining between them. CDR1 GTSNPN and CDR2 SVGIG come from the germline V gene (reference sequence). This clone was found many times. Seattle researchers signed up patients amid active infection and tracked them longitudinally. Sequenced sample: peripheral blood. The V gene is TRBV30, the J gene TRBJ1-2; D call uncertain. The TCR originated in a woman aged 40 to 50 with COVID-19, enrolled during active disease. CDR3 protein: CAWGSRGNHGYTF. The DNA for the CDR3 is TGTGCCTGGGGGTCGAGAGGCAACCATGGCTACACCTTC.